The clone carrying this T cell receptor beta chain was observed many times. Antigen: not known. Trimming left V 3 bases short and J 0 bases short, with 21 bases between. The CDR3 length is 19 residues. Germline loops: CDR1 MNHEY, CDR2 SMNVEV (reference sequence). Genomic DNA served as the source from which two-round multiplex PCR generated TCR beta CDR3 amplicons. Primers targeting each individual TRBV and TRBJ gene were applied in first-round PCR. TCRdb re-called the multiplex PCR reads with MiXCR, one entry per CDR3 protein. The data contain fewer than 30,000 distinct CDR3 sequences, roughly 50% of them singletons. The sample is drawn from a study of prognosis after radiotherapy for stage I lung cancer. Study at large: Considered medically inoperable were all of the patients with non-small cell lung cancer. Stereotactic body radiotherapy was given without concurrent therapy, and no patient received both at once. Study outcomes and limitations: Differences in TRBV and TRBJ gene usage were reportedly observed between patients with and without metastases.

The rearrangement links TRBV27 to TRBJ2-1; D might be TRBD1 (5 bases). The sequencing here drew on PBMCs, taken before or after stereotactic body radiation therapy (not recorded which). The clonotype was recovered from a donor over 45 with non-small cell lung cancer. The CDR3, as DNA: TGTGCCAGCAGTTTTTTGTACGGACCGGACAACCCCTCCTACAATGAGCAGTTCTTC. It yields the protein CASSFLYGPDNPSYNEQFF.